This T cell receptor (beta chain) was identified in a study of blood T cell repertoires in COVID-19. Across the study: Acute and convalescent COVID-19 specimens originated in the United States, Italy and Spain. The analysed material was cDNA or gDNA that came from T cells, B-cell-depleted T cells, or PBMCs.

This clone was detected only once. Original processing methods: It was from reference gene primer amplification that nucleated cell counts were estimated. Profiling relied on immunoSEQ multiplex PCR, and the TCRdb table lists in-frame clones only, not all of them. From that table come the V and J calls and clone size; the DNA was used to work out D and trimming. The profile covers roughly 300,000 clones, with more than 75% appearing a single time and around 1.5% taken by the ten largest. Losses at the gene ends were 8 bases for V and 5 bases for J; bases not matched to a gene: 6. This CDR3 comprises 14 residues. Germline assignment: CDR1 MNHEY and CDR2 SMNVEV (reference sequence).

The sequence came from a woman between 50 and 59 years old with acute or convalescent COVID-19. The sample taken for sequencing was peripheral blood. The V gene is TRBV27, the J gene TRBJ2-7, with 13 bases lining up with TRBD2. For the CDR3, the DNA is TGTGCCAGCGCCACTAGCGGGAGGGCCGACGAGCAGTACTTC. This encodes CASATSGRADEQYF.